The entry below gives a single TCR beta chain sequence along with its context. The data stem from a study of blood T cell repertoires in COVID-19. On the study more broadly: COVID-19 samples from acute and convalescent phases originated in the United States, Italy and Spain. Nucleic acid was either cDNA or gDNA, and it came from T cells, B-cell-depleted T cells, or PBMCs.

CDR3 length: 14 residues. Germline trimming cut 5 bases from V and 5 bases from J; bases unmatched to any gene: 8. Germline lookup yields CDR1 SGHRS and CDR2 YFSETQ. Study processing details: It was from reference gene primer amplification that nucleated cell counts were estimated. TCRdb's table, derived via immunoSEQ multiplex PCR, lists solely in-frame clones and lacks some. Clone size and the V and J calls come from that table; the DNA yielded D and trimming. The table has over 400,000 clones, roughly 89% seen once. This chain joins TRBV5-1 and TRBJ1-1; 8 bases match TRBD1. The clonotype was recovered from a woman aged 25 to 39 with active or convalescent COVID-19. The sequenced sample was peripheral blood. CDR3 amino acids: CASRFDRGGTEAFF. The CDR3 nucleotides read TGCGCCAGCAGGTTTGACAGGGGAGGTACTGAAGCTTTCTTT.